This passage covers 2 T cell receptor beta chains from one sample sequenced in a study of shared clonotypes between healthy human individuals. Clones were read by immunoSEQ multiplex PCR, and TCRdb kept only the in-frame ones, dropping some. The table includes over 2 million clones, less than 95% detected once. Sequencing used naive CD4+ T cells from PBMCs. Sample subset: CD45RA+ positively selected. These TCRs come from a man younger than 30 in good health. Some clones in this sample may be carry-over from other donors' samples.

The genes are TRBV7-9 and TRBJ2-2; the match to TRBD2 covers 13 bases. The CDR3 spans 19 residues. CDR1 and CDR2 from the germline V gene are SEHNR and FQNEAQ (reference sequence). V dropped 5 bases and J dropped 3; count of bases not matched to a gene: 12. Written as DNA, the CDR3 is TGTGCCAGCAGCACGGGGACTAGCGGGATATATGGGGACACCGGGGAGCTGTTTTTT. Translating it yields CASSTGTSGIYGDTGELFF.

This chain links TRBV7-8 with TRBJ2-1; 7 bases map to TRBD2. Germline V gene lookup returns CDR1 SGHVS and CDR2 FQNEAQ. V lost 6 bases to trimming and J lost 2 bases; unmatched junction nucleotides: 7. This CDR3 spans 15 amino acids. The CDR3 coding sequence is TGTGCCAGCAGTCGTCGAGCGGGGACCTACAATGAGCAGTTCTTC. This codes for CASSRRAGTYNEQFF.